The 5 T cell receptor beta chains listed next were all sequenced from one sample in a study of cytomegalovirus exposure and HLA in healthy donors. Primers included in the PCR were 60 Vbeta and 13 Jbeta primers. Profiled with immunoSEQ multiplex PCR; TCRdb holds only in-frame clones, not every one. The sample has about 110,000 clones, approximately 80% seen once. The sample comprised PBMCs. These receptors were obtained from a woman aged 55-69 years in good health and CMV-seropositive.

The CDR3 DNA follows: TGTGCCTGGAGGGTCGGTCCCGGACAGATCTTCAGGACTGAAGCTTTCTTT. Encoded protein: CAWRVGPGQIFRTEAFF. The chain links TRBV30 to TRBJ1-1; tentative D call: TRBD1 (6 bases). This CDR3 has 17 amino acids. The V end was cut by 3 bases, the J end by 5 bases, with 25 bases between. Germline V gives CDR1 GTSNPN, CDR2 SVGIG (reference sequence).

The V call is TRBV19, the J call TRBJ2-7; D is undetermined. Germline values: CDR1 LNHDA, CDR2 SQIVND (reference sequence). This CDR3 has 16 residues. Trimming took off 3 bases at V and 5 bases at J, with 20 bases between the two ends. CDR3 protein: CASSMSPLESVHEQYF. The CDR3 coding sequence is TGTGCCAGTAGTATGTCCCCGCTAGAGTCTGTCCACGAGCAGTACTTC.

The chain links TRBV27 to TRBJ2-5; 8 nucleotides align to TRBD1. This CDR3 contains 13 residues. The germline CDR1 and CDR2 sequences are MNHEY and SMNVEV (reference sequence). The J segment lost 6 bases and the V segment lost 8 bases, leaving 8 bases of the junction unmatched. Written as DNA, the CDR3 is TGTGCCAGCGCGGTGCAGGGGGCAAAGACCCAGTACTTC. This codes for CASAVQGAKTQYF.

J is TRBJ2-5 and V is TRBV10-3, with TRBD1 matching 8 bases. V was pared by 8 bases and J by 1 base, with 3 bases of the junction left unmatched. CDR3 length: 13 residues. The V gene's germline CDR1 is ENHRY and CDR2 SYGVKD. The CDR3 sequence is CAIGQGTQETQYF. DNA for the CDR3: TGTGCCATCGGACAGGGTACCCAAGAGACCCAGTACTTC.

This rearrangement joins TRBV27 to TRBJ2-7; 12 nucleotides align to TRBD2. The trim removed 6 bases at V and 6 bases at J, leaving 6 bases unmatched. Germline assignment: CDR1 MNHEY and CDR2 SMNVEV (reference sequence). The CDR3 spans 14 residues. The DNA of the CDR3 is TGTGCCAGCAGCAGACTAGCGGGAGTTACCGAGCAGTACTTC. This gives the protein CASSRLAGVTEQYF.